The rows below give T cell receptor beta chains drawn from one sample of a study of blood T cells in healthy people across ages. TCRdb fed the 5' RACE reads into MiXCR, producing one record per CDR3 protein. The table shows about 1.7 million distinct CDR3 sequences, with 28% occurring only once. Sequencing was done on a sample of blood. The receptors come from a woman aged 25 to 39 in good health. CDR3s include the opening cysteine and the closing phenylalanine or tryptophan. Only part of the rows carry a size: once, few, many, or a class if the clone is expanded.

once TRBJ1-1 TRBV4-1 CASSQGEGPNTEAFF
many TRBJ1-5 TRBV20-1 CSASRGYQPQHF
- TRBJ2-3 TRBV5-1 CASSFLAGALGRTQYF
- TRBJ2-5 TRBV29-1 CSVDRGVSNEQYF
- TRBJ1-2 TRBV12-3/TRBV12-4 CASSAYITNYGYTF
many TRBJ2-7 TRBV15 CATSQSGYEQYF
few TRBJ2-7 TRBV7-9 CASSSDSGGREQYF
many TRBJ2-3 TRBV12-5 CASGLHSGTDTQYF
- TRBJ1-5 TRBV5-1 CASSPIPGQGSGNQPQHF
- TRBJ2-1 TRBV3-1 CASSQDAGGYNEQFF
- TRBJ2-1 TRBV18 CASSPDRNTNEQFF
- TRBJ2-2 TRBV5-1 CATSERGATPNTGELFF
few TRBJ1-2 TRBV4-1 CASSHPPRAANYGYTF
- - TRBV6-5 CASRSWTGLHNEQYF
- TRBJ1-2 TRBV20-1 CSARGSSPGGMAYGYTF
- TRBJ1-1 TRBV12-3/TRBV12-4 CASTDLGENTEAFF
many TRBJ2-5 TRBV3-1 CASSQGGIQETQYF
- TRBJ2-1 TRBV18 CASSPSGGVNEQFF
many TRBJ2-3 TRBV20-1 CSASAVDSTDTQYF
few TRBJ2-5 TRBV5-1 CASSLLVAGGPETQYF
- - TRBV18 CASSPPSSGYEQYF
- TRBJ2-6 TRBV18 CASSPDRGPRGANVLTF
- TRBJ2-3 TRBV18 CASSPLPETGFRDTQYF
- TRBJ1-2 TRBV27 CASSDLIYGYTF
- TRBJ1-6 TRBV15 CATSRSGVSPLHF
- TRBJ2-3 TRBV12-5 CASGLHGRPPDTQYF
many TRBJ1-2 TRBV7-3 CASSSRGRLDYGYTF
- TRBJ2-3 TRBV2 CASLRQGADTQYF
once TRBJ2-3 TRBV2 CASSLAGVPAAVEYF
- TRBJ2-5 TRBV20-1 CSGGGGEETQYF
few TRBJ2-3 TRBV12-3/TRBV12-4 CASSFKTGGRTDTQYF
- TRBJ2-7 TRBV2 CASKKSQDGTYEQYF
- TRBJ2-1 TRBV20-1 CSASGGRVTGYNEQFF
few TRBJ1-5 TRBV7-9 CASSSSPGPQHF
- TRBJ2-3 TRBV7-3 CASSSRGGLAGGDTQYF
many TRBJ2-7 TRBV10-2 CASNQGLKNYEQYF
- TRBJ2-3 TRBV20-1 CSAYLAGGPDTQYF
many TRBJ2-7 TRBV7-2 CASSPRGALSSYEQYF
- TRBJ2-5 TRBV7-3 CASSLSGRSNEQYF
- TRBJ2-3 TRBV9 CASSLEGTDTRYF
few TRBJ2-7 TRBV5-1 CASSRLGGTQETQYF
- - TRBV30 CAWSVRTGGFSYNEQYF
- TRBJ2-5 TRBV27 CASSLRRSMETQYF
- TRBJ2-7 TRBV6-1 CASSRAVLADTEQYF
- TRBJ1-2 TRBV14 CASSQEDRARSGYTF
- TRBJ2-6 TRBV12-5 CASLGSGANVLTF
many TRBJ2-1 TRBV10-3 CAIKGGSSYNEQFF
few TRBJ2-4 TRBV20-1 CSASLTGVAKNIQYF
many TRBJ2-1 TRBV5-1 CASSPDGSSYNEQFF
- TRBJ2-3 TRBV5-1 CASSSRAGGRGDTQYF
many TRBJ2-5 TRBV12-3/TRBV12-4 CASSPGGMETQYF
- TRBJ2-3 TRBV5-1 CASSLDREWTDTQYF
- TRBJ1-1 TRBV4-3 CASSQGRDSNTEAFF
many TRBJ2-1 TRBV27 CASSLNSGGLYNEQFF
few TRBJ2-3 TRBV5-5 CASSLGSGGRGDTQYF
many TRBJ2-1 TRBV12-3/TRBV12-4 CASGTVLAGVYNEQFF
few TRBJ1-6 TRBV15 CATSRGRLISYNSPLHF
few TRBJ1-1 TRBV12-3/TRBV12-4 CASSFSGGVNTEAFF
few TRBJ2-5 TRBV25-1 CASRGTAGETQYF